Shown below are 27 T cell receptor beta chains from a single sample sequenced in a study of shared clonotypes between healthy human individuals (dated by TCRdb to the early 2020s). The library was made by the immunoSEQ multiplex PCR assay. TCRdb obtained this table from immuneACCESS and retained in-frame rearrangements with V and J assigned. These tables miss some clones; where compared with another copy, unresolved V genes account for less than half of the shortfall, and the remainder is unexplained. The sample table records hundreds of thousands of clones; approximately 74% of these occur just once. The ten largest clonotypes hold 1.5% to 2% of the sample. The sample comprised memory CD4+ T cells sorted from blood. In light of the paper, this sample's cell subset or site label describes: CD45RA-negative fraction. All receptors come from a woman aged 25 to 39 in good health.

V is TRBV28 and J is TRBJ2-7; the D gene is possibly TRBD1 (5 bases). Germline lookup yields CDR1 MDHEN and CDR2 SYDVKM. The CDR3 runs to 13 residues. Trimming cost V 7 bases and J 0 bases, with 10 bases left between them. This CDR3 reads CASTRTNSYEQYF. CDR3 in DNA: TGTGCCAGCACGCGGACAAACTCCTACGAGCAGTACTTC.

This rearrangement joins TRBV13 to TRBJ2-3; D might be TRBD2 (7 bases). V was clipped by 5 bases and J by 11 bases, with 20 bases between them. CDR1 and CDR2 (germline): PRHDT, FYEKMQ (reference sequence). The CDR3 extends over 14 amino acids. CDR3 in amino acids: CASSPHLIGGGQYF. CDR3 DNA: TGTGCCAGCAGCCCTCACCTAATAGGGGGGGGGCAGTATTTT.

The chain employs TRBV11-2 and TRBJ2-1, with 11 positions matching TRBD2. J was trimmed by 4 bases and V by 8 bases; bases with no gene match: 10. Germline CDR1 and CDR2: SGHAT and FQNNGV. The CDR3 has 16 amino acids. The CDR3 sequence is CASRPLAGGPYNEQFF. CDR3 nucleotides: TGTGCCAGCCGGCCATTAGCGGGAGGGCCTTACAATGAGCAGTTCTTC.

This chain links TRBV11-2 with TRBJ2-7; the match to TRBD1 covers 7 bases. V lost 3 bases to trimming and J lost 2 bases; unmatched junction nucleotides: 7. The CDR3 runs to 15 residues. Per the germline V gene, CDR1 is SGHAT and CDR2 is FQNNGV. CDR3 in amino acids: CASSLSRDRTYEQYF. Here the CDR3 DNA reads TGTGCCAGCAGCTTGAGCCGGGACAGAACCTACGAGCAGTACTTC.

The CDR3 nucleotides read TGTGCCAGCAGCTTCAGCGTGGGGGTCACCGGGGAGCTGTTTTTT. This codes for CASSFSVGVTGELFF. The gene calls are TRBV5-4 and TRBJ2-2; the D call may be TRBD1 or TRBD2 (5 bases each). V shed 2 bases and J shed 4 bases, with 12 bases lying between them. The germline gives CDR1 SGHNT, CDR2 YYREEE (reference sequence). CDR3 size: 15 residues.

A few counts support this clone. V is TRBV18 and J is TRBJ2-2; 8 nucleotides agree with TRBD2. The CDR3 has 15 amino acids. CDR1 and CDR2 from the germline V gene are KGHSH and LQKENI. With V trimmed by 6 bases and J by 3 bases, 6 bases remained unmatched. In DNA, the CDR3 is TGTGCCAGCTCCTTACTAGCGGCCGACACCGGGGAGCTGTTTTTT. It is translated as CASSLLAADTGELFF.

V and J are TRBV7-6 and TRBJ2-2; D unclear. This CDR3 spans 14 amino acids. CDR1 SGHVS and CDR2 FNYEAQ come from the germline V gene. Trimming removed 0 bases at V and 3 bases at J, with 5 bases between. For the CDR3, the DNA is TGTGCCAGCAGCTTAGCGCCGGACACCGGGGAGCTGTTTTTT. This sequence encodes CASSLAPDTGELFF. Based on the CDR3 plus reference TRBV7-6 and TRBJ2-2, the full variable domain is GAGVSQSPRYKVTKRGQDVALRCDPISGHVSLYWYRQALGQGPEFLTYFNYEAQQDKSGLPNDRFSAERPEGSISTLTIQRTEQRDSAMYRCASSLAPDTGELFFGEGSRLTVL.

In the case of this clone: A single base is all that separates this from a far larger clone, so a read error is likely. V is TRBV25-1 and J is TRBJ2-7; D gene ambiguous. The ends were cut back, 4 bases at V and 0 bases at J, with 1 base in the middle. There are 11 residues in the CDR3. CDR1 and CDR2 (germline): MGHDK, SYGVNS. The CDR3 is CASSGSYEQYF. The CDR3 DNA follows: TGTGCCAGCAGTGGCTCCTACGAGCAGTACTTC.

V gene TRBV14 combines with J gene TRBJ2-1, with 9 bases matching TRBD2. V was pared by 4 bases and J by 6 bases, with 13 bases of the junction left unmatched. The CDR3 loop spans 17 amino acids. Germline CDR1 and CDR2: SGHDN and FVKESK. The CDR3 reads CASSRYQAGGLLNEQFF. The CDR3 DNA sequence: TGTGCCAGCAGCCGATACCAGGCGGGAGGGCTCCTCAATGAGCAGTTCTTC.

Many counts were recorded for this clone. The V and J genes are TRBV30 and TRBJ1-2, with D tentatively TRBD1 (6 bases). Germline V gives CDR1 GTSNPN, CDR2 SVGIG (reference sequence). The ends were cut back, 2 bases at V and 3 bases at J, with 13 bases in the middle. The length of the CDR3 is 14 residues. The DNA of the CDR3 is TGTGCCTGGAGTCGGGGGGGGCACGACTATGGCTACACCTTC. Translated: CAWSRGGHDYGYTF.

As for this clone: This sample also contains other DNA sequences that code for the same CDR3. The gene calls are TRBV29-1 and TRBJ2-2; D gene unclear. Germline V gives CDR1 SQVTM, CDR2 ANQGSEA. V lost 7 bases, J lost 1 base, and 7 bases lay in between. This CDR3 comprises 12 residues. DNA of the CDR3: TGCAGCGGACTCTTGAACACCGGGGAGCTGTTTTTT. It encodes CSGLLNTGELFF.

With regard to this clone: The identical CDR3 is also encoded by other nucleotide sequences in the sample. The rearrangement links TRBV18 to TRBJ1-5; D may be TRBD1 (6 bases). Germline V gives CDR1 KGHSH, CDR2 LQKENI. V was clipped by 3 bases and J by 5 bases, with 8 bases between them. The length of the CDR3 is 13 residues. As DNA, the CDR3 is TGTGCCAGCTCACCGGACAGAGATCAGCCCCAGCATTTT. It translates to CASSPDRDQPQHF.

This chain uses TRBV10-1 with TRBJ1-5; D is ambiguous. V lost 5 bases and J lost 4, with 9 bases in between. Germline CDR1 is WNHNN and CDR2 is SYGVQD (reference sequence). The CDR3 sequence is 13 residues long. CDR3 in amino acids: CASSQELNQPQHF. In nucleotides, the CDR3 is TGCGCCAGCAGTCAGGAGCTGAATCAGCCCCAGCATTTT.

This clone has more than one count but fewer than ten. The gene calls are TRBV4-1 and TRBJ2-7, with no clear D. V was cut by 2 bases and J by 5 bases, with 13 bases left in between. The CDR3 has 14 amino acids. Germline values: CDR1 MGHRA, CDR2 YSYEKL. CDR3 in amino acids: CASSQTSGRDEQYF. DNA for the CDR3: TGCGCCAGCAGCCAAACTTCGGGCAGAGACGAGCAGTACTTC.

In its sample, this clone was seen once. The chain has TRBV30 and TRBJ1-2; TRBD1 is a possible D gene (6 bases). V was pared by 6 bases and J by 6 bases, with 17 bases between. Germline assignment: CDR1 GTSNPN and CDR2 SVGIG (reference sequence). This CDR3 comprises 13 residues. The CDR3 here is CACSRRTEHGYTF. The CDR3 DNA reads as TGTGCCTGCTCTAGGCGGACAGAACATGGCTACACCTTC.

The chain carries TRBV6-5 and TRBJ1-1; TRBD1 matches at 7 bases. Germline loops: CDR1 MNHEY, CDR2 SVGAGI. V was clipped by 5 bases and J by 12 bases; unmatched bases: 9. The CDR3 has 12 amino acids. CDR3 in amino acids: CASSHPRDRTFF. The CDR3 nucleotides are TGTGCCAGCAGTCACCCACGGGACAGAACTTTCTTT.

The CDR3 loop reads CASSILGRRRTDTQYF. CDR3 nucleotide sequence: TGTGCCAGCAGCATCCTAGGTAGGAGGCGAACAGATACGCAGTATTTT. J is TRBJ2-3 and V is TRBV13; possibly TRBD2 for D (5 bases). The CDR3 length is 16 residues. Between the trimmed V and J ends, which lost 5 bases and 3 bases, there was a span of 18 bases. Germline assignment: CDR1 PRHDT and CDR2 FYEKMQ (reference sequence).

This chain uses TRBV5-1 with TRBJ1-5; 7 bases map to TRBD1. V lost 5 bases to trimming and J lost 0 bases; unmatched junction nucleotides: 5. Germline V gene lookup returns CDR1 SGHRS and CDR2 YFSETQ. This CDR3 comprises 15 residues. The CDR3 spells CASSLQGNSNQPQHF. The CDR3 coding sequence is TGCGCCAGCAGTTTACAGGGGAATAGCAATCAGCCCCAGCATTTT.

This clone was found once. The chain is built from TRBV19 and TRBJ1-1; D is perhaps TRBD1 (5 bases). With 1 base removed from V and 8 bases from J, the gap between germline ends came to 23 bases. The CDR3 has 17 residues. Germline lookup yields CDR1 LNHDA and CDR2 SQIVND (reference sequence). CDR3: CASSIGYRGRTSSEAFF. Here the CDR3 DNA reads TGTGCCAGTAGTATAGGATATAGAGGGAGGACATCGTCCGAAGCTTTCTTT.

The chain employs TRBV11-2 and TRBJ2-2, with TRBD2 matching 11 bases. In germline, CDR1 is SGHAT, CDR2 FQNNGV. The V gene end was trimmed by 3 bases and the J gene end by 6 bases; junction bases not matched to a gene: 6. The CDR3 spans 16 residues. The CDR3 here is CASSFLSGREAGELFF. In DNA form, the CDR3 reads TGTGCCAGCAGCTTCCTTAGCGGGAGGGAGGCCGGGGAGCTGTTTTTT.

The DNA of the CDR3 is TGTGCCAGCAGAACCACTAGCGTAAATGAGCAGTTCTTC. Translated: CASRTTSVNEQFF. This chain connects TRBV28 to TRBJ2-1, with TRBD2 identical over 7 bases. V shed 6 bases, J shed 7 bases, and the junction held 6 bases outside the gene matches. The CDR3 length is 13 residues. In germline, CDR1 is MDHEN, CDR2 SYDVKM.

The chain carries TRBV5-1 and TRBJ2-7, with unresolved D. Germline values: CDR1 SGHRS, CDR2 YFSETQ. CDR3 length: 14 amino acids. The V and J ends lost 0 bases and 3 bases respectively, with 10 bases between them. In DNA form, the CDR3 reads TGCGCCAGCAGCTTGGTTGTAGCCCACTACGAGCAGTACTTC. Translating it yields CASSLVVAHYEQYF.

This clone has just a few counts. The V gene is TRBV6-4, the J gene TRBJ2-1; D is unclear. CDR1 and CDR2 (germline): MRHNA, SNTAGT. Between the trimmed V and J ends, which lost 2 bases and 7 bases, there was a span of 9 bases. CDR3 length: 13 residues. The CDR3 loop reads CASSDQAKNEQFF. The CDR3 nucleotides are TGTGCCAGCAGTGACCAAGCGAAGAATGAGCAGTTCTTC.

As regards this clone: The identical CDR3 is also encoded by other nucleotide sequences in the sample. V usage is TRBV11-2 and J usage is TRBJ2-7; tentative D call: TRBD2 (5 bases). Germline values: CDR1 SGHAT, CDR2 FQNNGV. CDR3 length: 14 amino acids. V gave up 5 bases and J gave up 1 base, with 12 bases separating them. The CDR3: CASSLQRDSYEQYF. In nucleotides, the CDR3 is TGTGCCAGCAGCCTACAACGGGATTCCTACGAGCAGTACTTC.

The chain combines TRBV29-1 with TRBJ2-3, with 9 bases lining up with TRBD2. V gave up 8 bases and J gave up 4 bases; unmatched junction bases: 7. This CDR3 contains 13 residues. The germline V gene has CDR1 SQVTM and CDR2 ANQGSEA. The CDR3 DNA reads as TGCAGCTTAATAGCGGGAGACCCAGATACGCAGTATTTT. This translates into CSLIAGDPDTQYF.

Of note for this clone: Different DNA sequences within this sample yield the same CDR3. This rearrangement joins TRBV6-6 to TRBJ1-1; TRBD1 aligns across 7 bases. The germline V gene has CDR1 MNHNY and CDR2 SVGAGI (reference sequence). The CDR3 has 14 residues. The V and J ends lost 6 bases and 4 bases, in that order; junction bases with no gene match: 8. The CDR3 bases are TGTGCCAGCAGCCTAAGACAGGGAAGCACTGAAGCTTTCTTT. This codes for CASSLRQGSTEAFF.

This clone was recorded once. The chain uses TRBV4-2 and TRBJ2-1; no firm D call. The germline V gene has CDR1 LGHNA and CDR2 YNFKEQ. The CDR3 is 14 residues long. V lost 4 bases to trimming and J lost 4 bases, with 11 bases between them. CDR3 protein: CASSPPGPYNEQFF. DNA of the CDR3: TGTGCCAGCAGCCCGCCCGGGCCTTACAATGAGCAGTTCTTC.